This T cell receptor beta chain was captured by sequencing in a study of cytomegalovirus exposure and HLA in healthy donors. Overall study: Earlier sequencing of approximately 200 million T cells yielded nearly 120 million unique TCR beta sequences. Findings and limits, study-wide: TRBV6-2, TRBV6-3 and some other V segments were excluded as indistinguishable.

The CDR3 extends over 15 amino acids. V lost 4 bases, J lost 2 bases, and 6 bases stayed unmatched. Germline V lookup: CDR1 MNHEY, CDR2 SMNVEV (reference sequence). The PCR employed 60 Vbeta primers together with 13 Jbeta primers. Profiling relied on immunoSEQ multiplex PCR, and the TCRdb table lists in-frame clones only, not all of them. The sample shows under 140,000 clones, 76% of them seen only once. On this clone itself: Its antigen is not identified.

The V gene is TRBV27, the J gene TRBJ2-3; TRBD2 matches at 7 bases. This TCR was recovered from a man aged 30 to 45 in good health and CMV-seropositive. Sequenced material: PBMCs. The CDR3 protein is CASSSRGEYTDTQYF. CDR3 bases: TGTGCCAGCAGTTCCCGGGGGGAGTACACAGATACGCAGTATTTT.